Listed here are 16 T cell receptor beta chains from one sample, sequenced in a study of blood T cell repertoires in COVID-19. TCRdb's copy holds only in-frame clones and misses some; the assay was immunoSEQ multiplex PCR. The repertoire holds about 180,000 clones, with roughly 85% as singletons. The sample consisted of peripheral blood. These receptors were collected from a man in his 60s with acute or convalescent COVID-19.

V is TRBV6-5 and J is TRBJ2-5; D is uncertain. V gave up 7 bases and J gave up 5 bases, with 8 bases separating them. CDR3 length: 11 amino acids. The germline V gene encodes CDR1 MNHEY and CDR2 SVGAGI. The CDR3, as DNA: TGTGCCAGCACTCTACGGGAGACCCAGTACTTC. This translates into CASTLRETQYF.

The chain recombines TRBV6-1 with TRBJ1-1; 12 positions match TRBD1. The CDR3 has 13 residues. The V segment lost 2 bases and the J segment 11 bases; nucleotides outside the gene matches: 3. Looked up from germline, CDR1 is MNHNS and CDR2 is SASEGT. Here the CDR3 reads CASSEWGQGAAFF. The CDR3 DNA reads TGTGCCAGCAGTGAATGGGGACAGGGGGCGGCTTTCTTT.

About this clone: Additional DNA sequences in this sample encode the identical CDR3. This chain's CDR3 is CASSLGAGQETQYF. The CDR3 DNA reads TGCGCCAGCAGCTTGGGCGCGGGGCAGGAGACCCAGTACTTC. The chain is built from TRBV5-1 and TRBJ2-5, with D maybe TRBD2 (6 bases). Trimming cost V 0 bases and J 5 bases, with 11 bases left between them. The V gene's germline CDR1 is SGHRS and CDR2 YFSETQ. CDR3 length equals 14 residues.

This CDR3 is CAWSVKDSRSYSNQPQHF. The CDR3 nucleotides are TGTGCCTGGAGTGTGAAGGACAGCCGATCTTATAGCAATCAGCCCCAGCATTTT. The chain uses TRBV30 and TRBJ1-5; TRBD1 is a possible D gene (6 bases). From germline, CDR1 is GTSNPN and CDR2 SVGIG (reference sequence). The CDR3 extends over 18 amino acids. Between the trimmed V and J ends, which lost 0 bases and 0 bases, there was a span of 18 bases.

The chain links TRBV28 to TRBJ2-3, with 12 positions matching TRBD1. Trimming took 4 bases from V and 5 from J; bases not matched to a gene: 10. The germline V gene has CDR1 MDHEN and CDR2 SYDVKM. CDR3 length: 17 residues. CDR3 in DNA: TGTGCCAGCAGTTCCCGATCGGGACAGGGGGCGAAAGATACGCAGTATTTT. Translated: CASSSRSGQGAKDTQYF.

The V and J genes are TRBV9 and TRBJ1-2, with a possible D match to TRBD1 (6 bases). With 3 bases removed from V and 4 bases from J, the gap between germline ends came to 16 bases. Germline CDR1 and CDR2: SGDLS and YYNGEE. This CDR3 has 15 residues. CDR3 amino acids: CASSDNREKVYGYTF. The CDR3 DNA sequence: TGTGCCAGCAGCGATAACAGGGAGAAGGTCTATGGCTACACCTTC.

The CDR3 DNA follows: TGTGCCAGCAGCTTGGCCCTCAGGGGGAAAGAGACCCAGTACTTC. It specifies CASSLALRGKETQYF. This chain joins TRBV5-4 and TRBJ2-5, with 7 bases lining up with TRBD1. Germline CDR1 and CDR2: SGHNT and YYREEE (reference sequence). The ends lost 0 bases at V and 3 bases at J; junction bases unmatched: 5. The CDR3 consists of 15 residues.

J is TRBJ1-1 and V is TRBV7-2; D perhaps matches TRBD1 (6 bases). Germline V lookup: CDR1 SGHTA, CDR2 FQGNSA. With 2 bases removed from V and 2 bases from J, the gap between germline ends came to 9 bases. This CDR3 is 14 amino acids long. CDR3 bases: TGTGCCAGCAGCTTACAGGGGCCTAACACTGAAGCTTTCTTT. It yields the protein CASSLQGPNTEAFF. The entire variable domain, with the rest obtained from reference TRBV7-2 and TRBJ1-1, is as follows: GAGVSQSPSNKVTEKGKDVELRCDPISGHTALYWYRQSLGQGLEFLIYFQGNSAPDKSGLPSDRFSAERTGGSVSTLTIQRTQQEDSAVYLCASSLQGPNTEAFFGQGTRLTVV.

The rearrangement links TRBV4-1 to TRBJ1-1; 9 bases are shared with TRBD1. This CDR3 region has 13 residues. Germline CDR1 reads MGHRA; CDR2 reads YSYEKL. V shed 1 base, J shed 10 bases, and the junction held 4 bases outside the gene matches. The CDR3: CASSQVTGGGAFF. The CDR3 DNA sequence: TGCGCCAGCAGCCAAGTGACAGGGGGGGGAGCTTTCTTT.

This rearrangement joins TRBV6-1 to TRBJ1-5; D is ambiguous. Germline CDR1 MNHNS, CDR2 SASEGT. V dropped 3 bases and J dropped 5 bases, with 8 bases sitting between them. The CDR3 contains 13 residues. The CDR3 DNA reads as TGTGCCAGCAGTGATAGTTTTGATCAGCCCCAGCATTTT. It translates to CASSDSFDQPQHF.

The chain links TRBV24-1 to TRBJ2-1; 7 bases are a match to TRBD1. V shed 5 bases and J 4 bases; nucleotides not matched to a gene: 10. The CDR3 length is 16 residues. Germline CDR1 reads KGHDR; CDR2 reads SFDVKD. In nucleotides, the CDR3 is TGTGCCACCAGTGGCGTCACAGGGGATATTTACAATGAGCAGTTCTTC. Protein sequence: CATSGVTGDIYNEQFF.

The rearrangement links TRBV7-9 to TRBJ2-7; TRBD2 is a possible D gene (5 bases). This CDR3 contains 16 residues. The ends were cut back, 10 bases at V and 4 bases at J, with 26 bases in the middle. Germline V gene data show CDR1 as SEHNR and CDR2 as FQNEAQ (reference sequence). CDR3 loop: CATPAEYLIGMYEQYF. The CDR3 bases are TGTGCCACCCCCGCCGAATACCTCATCGGGATGTACGAGCAGTACTTC.

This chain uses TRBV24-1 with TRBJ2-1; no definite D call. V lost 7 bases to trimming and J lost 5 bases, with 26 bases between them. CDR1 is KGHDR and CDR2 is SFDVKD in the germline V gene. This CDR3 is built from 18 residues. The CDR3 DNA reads TGTGCCACCAGCCCCCGTTCGCCAGTAGCCAGCGACCACAATGAGCAGTTCTTC. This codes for CATSPRSPVASDHNEQFF.

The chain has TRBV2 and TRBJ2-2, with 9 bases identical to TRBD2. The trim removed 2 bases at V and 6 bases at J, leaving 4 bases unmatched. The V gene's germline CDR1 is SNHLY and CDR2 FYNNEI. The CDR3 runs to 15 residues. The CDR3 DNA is TGTGCCAGCAGTGAACCTAGCGGGATAGCCGGGGAGCTGTTTTTT. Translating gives CASSEPSGIAGELFF. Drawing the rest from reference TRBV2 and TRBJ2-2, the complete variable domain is EPEVTQTPSHQVTQMGQEVILRCVPISNHLYFYWYRQILGQKVEFLVSFYNNEISEKSEIFDDQFSVERPDGSNFTLKIRSTKLEDSAMYFCASSEPSGIAGELFFGEGSRLTVL.

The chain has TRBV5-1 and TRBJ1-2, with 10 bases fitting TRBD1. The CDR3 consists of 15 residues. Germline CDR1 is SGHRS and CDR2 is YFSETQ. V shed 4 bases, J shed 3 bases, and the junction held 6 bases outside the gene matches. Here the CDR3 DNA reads TGCGCCAGCAGCGTGACAGGGGGCGCCGACTATGGCTACACCTTC. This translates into CASSVTGGADYGYTF.

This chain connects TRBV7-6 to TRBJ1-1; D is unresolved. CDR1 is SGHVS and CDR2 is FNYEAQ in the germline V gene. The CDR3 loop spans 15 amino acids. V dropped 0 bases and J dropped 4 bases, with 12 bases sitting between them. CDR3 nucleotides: TGTGCCAGCAGCTTAGCGAGGGAACGGCTCACTGAAGCTTTCTTT. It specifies CASSLARERLTEAFF.